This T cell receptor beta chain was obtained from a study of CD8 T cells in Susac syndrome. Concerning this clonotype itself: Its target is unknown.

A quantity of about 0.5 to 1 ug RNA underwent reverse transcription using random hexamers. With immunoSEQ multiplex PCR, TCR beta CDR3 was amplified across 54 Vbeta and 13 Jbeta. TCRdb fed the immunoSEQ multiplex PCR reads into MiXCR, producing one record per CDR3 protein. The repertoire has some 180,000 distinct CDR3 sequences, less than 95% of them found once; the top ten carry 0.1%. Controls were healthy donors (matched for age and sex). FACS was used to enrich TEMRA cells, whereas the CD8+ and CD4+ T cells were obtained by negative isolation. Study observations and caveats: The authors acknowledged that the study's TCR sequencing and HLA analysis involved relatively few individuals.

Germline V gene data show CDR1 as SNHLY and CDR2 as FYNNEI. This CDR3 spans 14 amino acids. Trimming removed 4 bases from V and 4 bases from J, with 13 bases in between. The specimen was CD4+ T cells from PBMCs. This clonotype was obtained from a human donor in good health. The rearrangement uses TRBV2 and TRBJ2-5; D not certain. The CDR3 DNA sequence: TGTGCCAGCAGTGTAAACTCCTCCCCAGAGACCCAGTACTTC. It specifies CASSVNSSPETQYF.